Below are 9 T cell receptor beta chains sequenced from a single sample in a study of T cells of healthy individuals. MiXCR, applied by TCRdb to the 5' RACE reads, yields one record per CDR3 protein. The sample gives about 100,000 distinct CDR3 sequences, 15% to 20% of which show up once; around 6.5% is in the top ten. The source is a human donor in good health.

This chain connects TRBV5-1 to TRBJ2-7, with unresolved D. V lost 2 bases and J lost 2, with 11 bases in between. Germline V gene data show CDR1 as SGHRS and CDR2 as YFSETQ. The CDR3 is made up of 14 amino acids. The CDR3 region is CASSLLESTYEQYF. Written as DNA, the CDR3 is TGCGCCAGCAGCTTATTAGAGTCCACCTACGAGCAGTACTTC.

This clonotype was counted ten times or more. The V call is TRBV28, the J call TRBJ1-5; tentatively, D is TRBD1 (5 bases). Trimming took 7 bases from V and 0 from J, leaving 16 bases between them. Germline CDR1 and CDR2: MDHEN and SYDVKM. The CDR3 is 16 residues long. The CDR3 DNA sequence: TGTGCCAGCATACCACTACCGGGGGATAGCAATCAGCCCCAGCATTTT. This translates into CASIPLPGDSNQPQHF.

The CDR3 is CSVNRGQGEETQYF. CDR3 bases: TGCAGCGTTAACCGAGGACAGGGTGAGGAGACCCAGTACTTC. V is TRBV29-1 and J is TRBJ2-5, with 8 bases that match TRBD1. The CDR3 runs to 14 residues. The ends lost 5 bases at V and 5 bases at J; junction bases unmatched: 10. The germline V gene has CDR1 SQVTM and CDR2 ANQGSEA. Filled out from reference TRBV29-1 and TRBJ2-5, the complete variable domain reads SAVISQKPSRDICQRGTSLTIQCQVDSQVTMMFWYRQQPGQSLTLIATANQGSEATYESGFVIDKFPISRPNLTFSTLTVSNMSPEDSSIYLCSVNRGQGEETQYFGPGTRLLVL.

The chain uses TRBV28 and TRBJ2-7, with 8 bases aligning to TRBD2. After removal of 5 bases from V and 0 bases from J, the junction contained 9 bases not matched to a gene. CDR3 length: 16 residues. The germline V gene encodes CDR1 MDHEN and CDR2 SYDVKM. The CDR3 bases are TGTGCCAGCAGTAACCGAGCGGGAGTCCTCTCCTACGAGCAGTACTTC. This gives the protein CASSNRAGVLSYEQYF.

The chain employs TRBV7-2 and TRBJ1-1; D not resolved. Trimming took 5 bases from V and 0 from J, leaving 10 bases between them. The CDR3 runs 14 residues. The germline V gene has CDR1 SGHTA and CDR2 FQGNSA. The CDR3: CASSPLGLNTEAFF. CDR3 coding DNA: TGTGCCAGCAGCCCCTTGGGGTTGAACACTGAAGCTTTCTTT.

The CDR3 loop is CSAGTGGYEQYF. CDR3 DNA sequence: TGCAGCGCTGGGACAGGGGGCTACGAGCAGTACTTC. This rearrangement joins TRBV29-1 to TRBJ2-7; 11 bases are a match to TRBD1. This CDR3 has 12 residues. Germline CDR1 is SQVTM and CDR2 is ANQGSEA. The ends lost 7 bases at V and 3 bases at J; junction bases unmatched: 2.

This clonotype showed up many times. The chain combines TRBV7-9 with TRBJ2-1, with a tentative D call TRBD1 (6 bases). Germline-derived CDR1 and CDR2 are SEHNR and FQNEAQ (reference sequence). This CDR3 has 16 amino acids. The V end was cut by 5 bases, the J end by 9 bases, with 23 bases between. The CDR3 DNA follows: TGTGCCAGCAGCGGCCGGGCTGACTGGGGGCTCCTTGAGCAGTTCTTC. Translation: CASSGRADWGLLEQFF.

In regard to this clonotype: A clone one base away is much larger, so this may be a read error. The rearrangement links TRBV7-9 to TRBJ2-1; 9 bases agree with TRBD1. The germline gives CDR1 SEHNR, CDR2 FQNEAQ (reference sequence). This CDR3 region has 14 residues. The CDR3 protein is CVSSSGQGRNEQFF. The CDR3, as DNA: TGTGTCAGCAGCTCGGGACAGGGAAGGAATGAGCAGTTCTTC.

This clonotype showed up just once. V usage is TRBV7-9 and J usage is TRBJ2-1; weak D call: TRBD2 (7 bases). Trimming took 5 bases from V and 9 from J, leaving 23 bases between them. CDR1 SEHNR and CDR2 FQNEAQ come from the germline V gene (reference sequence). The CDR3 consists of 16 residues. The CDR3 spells CASSARSGGSRREQFF. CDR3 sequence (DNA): TGTGCCAGCAGCGCCCGCTCGGGGGGCTCCCGGCGTGAGCAGTTCTTC.